The source of this T cell receptor beta chain is a study of human T cells and chemical hapten exposure. The study's findings and limits: Expanded TCRs made up significantly more big CDR3 similarity clusters than controls did.

Time point meaning: patch test 3, about 24 weeks after DPC sensitization. Treatment indicated: therapeutic diphenylcyclopropenone sensitization with weekly scalp DPC. A few counts support this clonotype. What it binds is not known. A single record per CDR3 protein comes from TCRdb applying MiXCR to the RACE reads. Of about 190,000 distinct CDR3 sequences listed, around a quarter were seen once; the top ten hold 2.5%. In germline, CDR1 is DFQATT, CDR2 SNEGSKA (reference sequence). CDR3 length equals 14 residues. Trimming stripped 0 bases from V and 6 bases from J, with 15 bases between. V gene TRBV20-1 combines with J gene TRBJ2-7; D is possibly TRBD2 (5 bases). The sequence came from a woman aged 40 to 49 with alopecia areata. Some clones in this sample may be carry-over from other donors' samples. The sample was whole blood, taken in connection with sensitization to the hapten diphenylcyclopropenone (DPC). In nucleotides, the CDR3 is TGCAGTGCTAGAGATCCCGGGCGGGTGTTCGAGCAGTACTTC. Amino acids: CSARDPGRVFEQYF.